Below, 23 T cell receptor beta chains from the same sample are listed, as sequenced in a study of OX40 agonist ivuxolimab in advanced cancers. TCRdb's table, derived via immunoSEQ multiplex PCR, lists solely in-frame clones and lacks some. Altogether 81,000 or so clones are present, around 90% being singletons, with the ten largest covering about 7.6%. The source material was CD4+ or CD8+ T cells sorted from blood, sampled in a trial of the OX40 agonist ivuxolimab. The source of these receptors is an adult with an advanced solid tumor such as melanoma, head and neck, liver or kidney cancer.

V is TRBV6-5 and J is TRBJ1-4; 9 bases align to TRBD1. CDR3 length equals 15 residues. J was trimmed by 8 bases and V by 8 bases; bases with no gene match: 12. Germline values: CDR1 MNHEY, CDR2 SVGAGI. CDR3 residues: CASGPGTGLAEKLFF. The CDR3, as DNA: TGTGCCAGCGGCCCAGGGACAGGGCTTGCCGAAAAACTGTTTTTT.

The chain carries TRBV4-1 and TRBJ1-1, with no clear D. V was shortened by 1 base and J by 3 bases, with 3 bases between the two germline ends. CDR1 and CDR2 from the germline V gene are MGHRA and YSYEKL. The CDR3 sequence is 12 residues long. The CDR3 DNA reads as TGCGCCAGCAGCCAAGGCTACACTGAAGCTTTCTTT. Protein sequence: CASSQGYTEAFF.

The chain employs TRBV4-1 and TRBJ2-7; D unclear. The CDR3 extends over 13 amino acids. Trimming removed 0 bases at V and 6 bases at J, with 9 bases between. Germline V CDR1 and CDR2: MGHRA, YSYEKL. The CDR3 is CASSQEGPFEQYF. Here the CDR3 DNA reads TGCGCCAGCAGCCAAGAAGGGCCCTTCGAGCAGTACTTC.

The V gene is TRBV30, the J gene TRBJ2-7; D not certain. Trimming removed 1 base at V and 0 bases at J, with 7 bases between. Germline V gene lookup returns CDR1 GTSNPN and CDR2 SVGIG (reference sequence). The CDR3 is 13 residues long. As DNA, the CDR3 is TGTGCCTGGAGTGCGCGCGTCTCCTACGAGCAGTACGTC. Its protein is CAWSARVSYEQYV.

The chain links TRBV28 to TRBJ1-3; D is uncertain. Trimming stripped 3 bases from V and 1 base from J, with 7 bases between. Germline V gene data show CDR1 as MDHEN and CDR2 as SYDVKM. The CDR3 is 14 amino acids. The CDR3 reads CASSLAPSGNTIYF. The CDR3 coding sequence is TGTGCCAGCAGTTTGGCCCCTTCTGGAAACACCATATATTTT.

The rearrangement uses TRBV30 and TRBJ1-2; D not certain. Germline values: CDR1 GTSNPN, CDR2 SVGIG (reference sequence). The CDR3 contains 13 residues. Trimming took 5 bases from V and 5 from J, leaving 15 bases between them. The CDR3 coding sequence is TGTGCCTGGGCCGTGCGGCGTAGATATGGCTACACCTTC. Protein: CAWAVRRRYGYTF.

The chain joins TRBV9 to TRBJ2-1, with a weak D call TRBD2 (6 bases). The length of the CDR3 is 15 residues. V lost 0 bases and J lost 8, with 15 bases in between. From germline, CDR1 is SGDLS and CDR2 YYNGEE. The CDR3 nucleotides are TGTGCCAGCAGCGTAGTCCCGGGAGAACCCGATGAGCAGTTCTTC. It translates to CASSVVPGEPDEQFF.

V usage is TRBV28 and J usage is TRBJ2-2; a weak D match, TRBD2 (5 bases). The V gene lost 6 bases and the J gene lost 7 bases, with 15 bases spanning the gap. CDR3 length: 14 residues. Per germline, CDR1 MDHEN and CDR2 SYDVKM. The CDR3 DNA sequence: TGTGCCAGCAGCTTTGCCGGGATAGTCGGGGAGCTGTTTTTT. Translation: CASSFAGIVGELFF.

The rearrangement links TRBV4-2 to TRBJ1-2; D uncertain. This CDR3 has 15 amino acids. V gave up 0 bases and J gave up 8 bases, with 16 bases separating them. In germline, CDR1 is LGHNA, CDR2 YNFKEQ. The CDR3 nucleotides read TGTGCCAGCAGCCAAGATTCTCCTGGCACGGCGGGCTACACCTTC. It specifies CASSQDSPGTAGYTF.

The rearrangement uses TRBV30 and TRBJ1-5; a possible D gene is TRBD1 (6 bases). V lost 3 bases and J 2 bases, leaving 20 bases between the germline ends. CDR3 length equals 17 residues. Germline CDR1 reads GTSNPN; CDR2 reads SVGIG (reference sequence). CDR3 residues: CAWSRQGPRPRNQPQHF. CDR3 DNA sequence: TGTGCCTGGAGCCGCCAGGGGCCCCGACCCCGCAATCAGCCCCAGCATTTT.

The rearrangement joins TRBV6-5 to TRBJ1-5; possibly TRBD1 for D (6 bases). Trimming left V 2 bases short and J 9 bases short, with 20 bases between. CDR1 is MNHEY and CDR2 is SVGAGI in the germline V gene. The CDR3 contains 16 residues. The DNA for the CDR3 is TGTGCCAGCAGTTACATGGCCCCAGTGGGGGGCTCGCCCCAGCATTTT. Protein product: CASSYMAPVGGSPQHF.

The genes are TRBV4-3 and TRBJ1-4; TRBD1 matches at 10 bases. CDR1 is LGHNA, CDR2 YSLEER, per germline. Losses at the gene ends were 5 bases for V and 6 bases for J; bases not matched to a gene: 6. The CDR3 runs to 15 residues. CDR3 in amino acids: CASSAGTGAYEKLFF. The CDR3 nucleotides read TGCGCCAGCAGCGCCGGGACAGGGGCTTATGAAAAACTGTTTTTT.

This chain links TRBV19 with TRBJ1-2, with D perhaps matching TRBD1 (6 bases). The V end was cut by 3 bases, the J end by 3 bases, with 14 bases between. The CDR3 length is 15 residues. The germline CDR1 and CDR2 sequences are LNHDA and SQIVND (reference sequence). CDR3 protein: CASSIGGWAHYGYTF. DNA of the CDR3: TGTGCCAGTAGTATCGGGGGCTGGGCCCACTATGGCTACACCTTC.

The V and J genes are TRBV5-6 and TRBJ1-1; D call uncertain. The CDR3 spans 13 residues. V lost 2 bases and J 5 bases, leaving 10 bases between the germline ends. Per the germline V gene, CDR1 is SGHDT and CDR2 is YYEEEE. CDR3 residues: CASSLGGITEAFF. The CDR3 DNA reads TGTGCCAGCAGCTTAGGCGGAATAACTGAAGCTTTCTTT.

The chain combines TRBV10-3 with TRBJ1-1, with 7 bases identical to TRBD1. The CDR3 extends over 19 amino acids. Per germline, CDR1 ENHRY and CDR2 SYGVKD. J gave up 3 bases and V 0 bases, and 16 bases lay outside the gene matches. The CDR3 region has the DNA TGTGCCATCAGTGAGTCTCTATCGGCAGGGGGGGGCCTGGACACTGAAGCTTTCTTT. Protein: CAISESLSAGGGLDTEAFF.

This chain joins TRBV30 and TRBJ2-1; TRBD1 or TRBD2 may be the D gene (5 bases each). The CDR3 is 12 residues long. Between the trimmed V and J ends, which lost 3 bases and 10 bases, there was a span of 13 bases. Germline CDR1 GTSNPN, CDR2 SVGIG (reference sequence). The CDR3 nucleotides are TGTGCCTGGAGCGGGACCCCTGGCGAGCAGTTCTTC. Translated, it gives CAWSGTPGEQFF.

CDR3 sequence (DNA): TGTGCCAGCAGTTTATGGCAGGGGAAGAATTCACCCCTCCACTTT. Its translation is CASSLWQGKNSPLHF. The rearrangement joins TRBV28 to TRBJ1-6; maybe TRBD1 (6 bases). This CDR3 is 15 amino acids long. From germline, CDR1 is MDHEN and CDR2 SYDVKM. V was trimmed by 0 bases and J by 7 bases, leaving 10 bases between them. The full variable domain, with the rest looked up from reference TRBV28 and TRBJ1-6, is DVKVTQSSRYLVKRTGEKVFLECVQDMDHENMFWYRQDPGLGLRLIYFSYDVKMKEKGDIPEGYSVSREKKERFSLILESASTNQTSMYLCASSLWQGKNSPLHFGNGTRLTVT.

The chain joins TRBV11-3 to TRBJ2-2; D unresolved. CDR3 length: 15 residues. Trimming took 4 bases from V and 5 from J, leaving 14 bases between them. Per germline, CDR1 SGHNT and CDR2 YENEEA. The CDR3 region is CASSSYGRKTGELFF. The CDR3 bases are TGTGCCAGCAGCTCCTATGGAAGGAAGACCGGGGAGCTGTTTTTT.

The gene calls are TRBV5-5 and TRBJ2-1, with TRBD2 matching 9 bases. Germline V gene sequence: CDR1 SGHKS, CDR2 YYEKEE (reference sequence). The CDR3 totals 17 residues. V shed 3 bases, J shed 7 bases, and the junction held 14 bases outside the gene matches. For the CDR3, the DNA is TGTGCCAGCAGCTCCGTTCGCGGGAGGGCCAGGTATAATGAGCAGTTCTTC. Translation: CASSSVRGRARYNEQFF. Full variable domain (outside the CDR3, taken from reference TRBV5-5 and TRBJ2-1): DAGVTQSPTHLIKTRGQQVTLRCSPISGHKSVSWYQQVLGQGPQFIFQYYEKEERGRGNFPDRFSARQFPNYSSELNVNALLLGDSALYLCASSSVRGRARYNEQFFGPGTRLTVL.

The CDR3 reads CASSPALARVDTQYF. CDR3 nucleotide sequence: TGTGCCAGCAGCCCCGCCCTAGCCAGAGTAGATACGCAGTATTTT. The V gene is TRBV5-4, the J gene TRBJ2-3; maybe TRBD2 (5 bases). The germline V and J ends were trimmed by 4 bases and 5 bases, with 17 bases remaining between them. The CDR3 runs to 15 residues. Germline values: CDR1 SGHNT, CDR2 YYREEE (reference sequence).

This clone was seen a single time. The chain is built from TRBV28 and TRBJ1-1; D is possibly TRBD1 (5 bases). Germline CDR1 is MDHEN and CDR2 is SYDVKM. Trimming left V 4 bases short and J 3 bases short, with 15 bases between. The CDR3 is made up of 15 amino acids. CDR3 DNA sequence: TGTGCCAGCAGTTCGGGGCAATTGGGGCACACTGAAGCTTTCTTT. Residues: CASSSGQLGHTEAFF.

The chain joins TRBV6-6 to TRBJ2-3; D gene unclear. CDR1 is MNHNY and CDR2 is SVGAGI in the germline V gene (reference sequence). With 5 bases removed from V and 1 base from J, the gap between germline ends came to 10 bases. The CDR3 extends over 14 amino acids. The CDR3 loop reads CASSPSYRTDTQYF. CDR3 coding DNA: TGTGCCAGCAGTCCAAGTTATCGCACAGATACGCAGTATTTT.

The gene calls are TRBV12-2 and TRBJ1-5; the table names TRBD1, a call not compared with the DNA. TRBV12-2 is assigned pseudogene status. The CDR3 has 15 residues. The CDR3 DNA reads as TGTGCAAGTCGCTCGGACAGGGGGGATAATCAGCCCCAGCATTTT. This translates into CASRSDRGDNQPQHF.